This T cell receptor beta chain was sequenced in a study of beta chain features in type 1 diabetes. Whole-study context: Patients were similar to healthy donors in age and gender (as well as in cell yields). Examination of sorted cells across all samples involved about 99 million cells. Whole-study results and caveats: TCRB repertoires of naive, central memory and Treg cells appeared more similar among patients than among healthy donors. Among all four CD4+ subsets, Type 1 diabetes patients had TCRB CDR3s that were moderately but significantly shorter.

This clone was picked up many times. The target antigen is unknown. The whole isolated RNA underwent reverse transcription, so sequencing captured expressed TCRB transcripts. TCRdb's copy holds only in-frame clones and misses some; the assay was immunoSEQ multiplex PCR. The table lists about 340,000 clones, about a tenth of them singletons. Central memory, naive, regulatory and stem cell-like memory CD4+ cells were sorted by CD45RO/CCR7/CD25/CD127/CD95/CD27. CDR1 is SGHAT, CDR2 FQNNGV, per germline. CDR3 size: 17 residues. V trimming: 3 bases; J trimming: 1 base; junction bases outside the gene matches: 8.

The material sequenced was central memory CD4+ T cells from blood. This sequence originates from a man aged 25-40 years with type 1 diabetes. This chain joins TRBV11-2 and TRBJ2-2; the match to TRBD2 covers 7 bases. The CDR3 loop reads CASSFASGNLNTGELFF. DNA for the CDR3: TGTGCCAGCAGCTTTGCTAGCGGAAACCTGAACACCGGGGAGCTGTTTTTT.